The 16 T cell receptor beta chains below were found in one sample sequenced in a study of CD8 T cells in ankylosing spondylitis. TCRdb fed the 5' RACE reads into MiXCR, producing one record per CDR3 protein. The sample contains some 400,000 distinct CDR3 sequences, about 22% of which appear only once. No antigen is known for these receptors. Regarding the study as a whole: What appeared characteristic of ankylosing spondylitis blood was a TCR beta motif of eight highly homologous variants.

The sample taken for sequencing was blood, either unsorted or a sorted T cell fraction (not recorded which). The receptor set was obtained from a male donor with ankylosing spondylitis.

For the CDR3, the DNA is TGTGCCACCAGTGATCCTAGGAGGGCCTACAATGAGCAGTTCTTC. Protein product: CATSDPRRAYNEQFF. This chain joins TRBV24-1 and TRBJ2-1, with TRBD2 as a possible D gene (6 bases). This CDR3 region has 15 residues. V was pared by 3 bases and J by 2 bases, with 10 bases between. Per germline, CDR1 KGHDR and CDR2 SFDVKD.

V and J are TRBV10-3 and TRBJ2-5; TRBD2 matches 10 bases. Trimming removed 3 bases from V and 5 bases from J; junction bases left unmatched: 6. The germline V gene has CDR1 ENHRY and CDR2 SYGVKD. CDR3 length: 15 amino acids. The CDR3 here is CAISEQAGGRETQYF. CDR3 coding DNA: TGTGCCATCAGTGAACAAGCGGGAGGGCGGGAGACCCAGTACTTC.

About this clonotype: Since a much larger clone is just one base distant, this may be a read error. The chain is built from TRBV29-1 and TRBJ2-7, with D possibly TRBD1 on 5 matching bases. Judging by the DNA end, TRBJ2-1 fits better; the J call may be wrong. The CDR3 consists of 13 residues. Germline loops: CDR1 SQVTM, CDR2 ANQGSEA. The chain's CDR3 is CSVERTGAYEQFF. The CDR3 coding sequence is TGCAGCGTTGAACGAACAGGAGCCTACGAGCAGTTCTTC.

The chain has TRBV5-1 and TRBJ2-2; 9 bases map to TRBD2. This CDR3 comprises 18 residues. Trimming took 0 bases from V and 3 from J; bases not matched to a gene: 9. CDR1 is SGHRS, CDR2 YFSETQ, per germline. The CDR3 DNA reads TGCGCCAGCAGCTTGGGTCCTAGCGGGGCCTACGACACCGGGGAGCTGTTTTTT. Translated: CASSLGPSGAYDTGELFF.

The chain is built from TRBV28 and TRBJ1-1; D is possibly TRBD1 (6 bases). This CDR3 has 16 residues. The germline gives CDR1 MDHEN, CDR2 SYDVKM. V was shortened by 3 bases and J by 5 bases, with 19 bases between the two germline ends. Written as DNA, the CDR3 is TGTGCCAGCAGTTTTTTTAGGGGGACGAGGGGGACTGAAGCTTTCTTT. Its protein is CASSFFRGTRGTEAFF.

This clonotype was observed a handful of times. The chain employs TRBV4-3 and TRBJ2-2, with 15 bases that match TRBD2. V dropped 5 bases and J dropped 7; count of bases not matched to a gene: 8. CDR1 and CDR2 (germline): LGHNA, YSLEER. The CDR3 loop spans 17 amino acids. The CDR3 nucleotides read TGCGCCAGCAGCAAGGGACTAGCGGGAGGATACGACGGGGAGCTGTTTTTT. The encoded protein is CASSKGLAGGYDGELFF.

The CDR3: CASSQQTALKNTEAFF. The CDR3, as DNA: TGTGCCAGCAGCCAACAGACAGCACTTAAGAACACTGAAGCTTTCTTT. J is TRBJ1-1 and V is TRBV4-2; tentative D call: TRBD1 (5 bases). CDR1 and CDR2 from the germline V gene are LGHNA and YNFKEQ. The CDR3 extends over 16 amino acids. Trimming removed 2 bases at V and 1 base at J, with 14 bases between.

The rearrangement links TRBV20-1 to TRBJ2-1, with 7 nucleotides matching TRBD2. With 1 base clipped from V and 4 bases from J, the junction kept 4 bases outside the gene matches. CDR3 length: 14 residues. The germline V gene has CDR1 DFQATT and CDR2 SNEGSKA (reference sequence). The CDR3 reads CSARGGTTYNEQFF. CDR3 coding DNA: TGCAGTGCTAGAGGAGGGACTACGTACAATGAGCAGTTCTTC.

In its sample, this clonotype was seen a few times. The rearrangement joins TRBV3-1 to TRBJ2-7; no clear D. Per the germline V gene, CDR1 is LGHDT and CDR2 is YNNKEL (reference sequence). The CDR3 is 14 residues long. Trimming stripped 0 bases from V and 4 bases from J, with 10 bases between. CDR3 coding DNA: TGTGCCAGCAGCCAAGATCTTACTATTTACGAGCAGTACTTC. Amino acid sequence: CASSQDLTIYEQYF.

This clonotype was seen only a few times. The CDR3 nucleotides read TGTGCCAGCAGCGGGGGACTAACTCAAGAGACCCAGTACTTC. Its translation: CASSGGLTQETQYF. The rearrangement links TRBV9 to TRBJ2-5; 7 positions agree with TRBD2. The CDR3 contains 14 residues. From germline, CDR1 is SGDLS and CDR2 YYNGEE. Trimming at V came to 3 bases and at J to 2 bases, leaving 4 bases not matched to a gene.

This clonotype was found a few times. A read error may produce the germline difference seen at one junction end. Here the CDR3 reads CASSLVEGQPGELFF. The DNA of the CDR3 is TGTGCTAGCAGCTTAGTGGAGGGACAGCCCGGGGAGCTGTTTTTT. The V call is TRBV7-7, the J call TRBJ2-2; a possible D gene is TRBD1 (7 bases). The CDR3 is made up of 15 amino acids. The V gene's germline CDR1 is SSHAT and CDR2 FNYEAQ (reference sequence).

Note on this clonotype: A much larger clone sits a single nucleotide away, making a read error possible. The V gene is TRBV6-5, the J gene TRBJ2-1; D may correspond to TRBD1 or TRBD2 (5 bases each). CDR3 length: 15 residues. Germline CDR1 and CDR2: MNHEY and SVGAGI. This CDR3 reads CASSYDSGPFNEQLF. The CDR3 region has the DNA TGTGCCAGCAGTTACGACAGCGGCCCTTTCAATGAGCAGCTCTTC.

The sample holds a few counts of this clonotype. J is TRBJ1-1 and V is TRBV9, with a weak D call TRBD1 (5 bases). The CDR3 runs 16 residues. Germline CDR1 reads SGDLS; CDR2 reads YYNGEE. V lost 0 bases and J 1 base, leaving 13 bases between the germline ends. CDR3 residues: CASSVVQGRENTEAFF. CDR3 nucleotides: TGTGCCAGCAGCGTAGTTCAGGGACGGGAGAACACTGAAGCTTTCTTT.

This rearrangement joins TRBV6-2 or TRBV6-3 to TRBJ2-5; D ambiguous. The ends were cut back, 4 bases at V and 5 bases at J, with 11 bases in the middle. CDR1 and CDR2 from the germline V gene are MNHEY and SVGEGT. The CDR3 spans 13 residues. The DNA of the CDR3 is TGTGCCAGCAGTTTCGGACGGCGGGAGACCCAGTACTTC. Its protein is CASSFGRRETQYF.

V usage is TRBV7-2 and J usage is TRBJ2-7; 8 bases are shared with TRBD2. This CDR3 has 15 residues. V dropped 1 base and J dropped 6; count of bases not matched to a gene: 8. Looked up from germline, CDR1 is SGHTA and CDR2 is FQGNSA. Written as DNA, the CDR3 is TGTGCCAGCAGCTTAGACTCGGGAGGGGTGAGCGAGCAGTACTTC. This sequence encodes CASSLDSGGVSEQYF.

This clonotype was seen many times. CDR3 sequence (DNA): TGCAGCGCCCAACCTTTAGGGGCAAGTGAGCAGTTCTTC. Amino acids: CSAQPLGASEQFF. The chain joins TRBV29-1 to TRBJ2-1, with D possibly TRBD1 on 5 matching bases. CDR1 is SQVTM and CDR2 is ANQGSEA in the germline V gene. This CDR3 has 13 residues. Trimming left V 7 bases short and J 9 bases short, with 19 bases between.